The 14 T cell receptor beta chains below all came from one sample that was sequenced in a study of shared clonotypes between healthy human individuals. Produced via immunoSEQ multiplex PCR; TCRdb's table is partial and in-frame only. The sample records under 2,500,000 clones, 90% to 96% being singletons. Sequenced material: naive CD4+ T cells sorted from blood. Regarding subset: CD45RA+ positively selected. Receptors were obtained from a man aged 18 to 35 in good health.

This clone was seen just once. This chain links TRBV28 with TRBJ1-2, with TRBD1 identical over 7 bases. CDR3 length: 15 amino acids. Germline CDR1 is MDHEN and CDR2 is SYDVKM. Trimming took 3 bases from V and 4 from J; bases not matched to a gene: 8. The CDR3 DNA reads TGTGCCAGCAGTTTTCAACGACAGGGAACCTATGGCTACACCTTC. Protein sequence: CASSFQRQGTYGYTF.

The V call is TRBV2, the J call TRBJ2-5, with D maybe TRBD2 (6 bases). V was pared by 0 bases and J by 1 base, with 18 bases between. Germline-derived CDR1 and CDR2 are SNHLY and FYNNEI. This CDR3 spans 18 amino acids. The CDR3 sequence is CASSEALQASAAQETQYF. The CDR3, as DNA: TGTGCCAGCAGTGAAGCGCTTCAGGCTAGCGCCGCCCAAGAGACCCAGTACTTC.

V and J are TRBV28 and TRBJ1-1; 11 bases match TRBD1. Germline lookup yields CDR1 MDHEN and CDR2 SYDVKM. The V and J ends lost 5 bases and 6 bases, in that order; junction bases with no gene match: 11. This CDR3 is 16 amino acids long. CDR3: CASSGTGGGLFAEAFF. The DNA of the CDR3 is TGTGCCAGCAGTGGGACAGGGGGAGGGCTCTTCGCTGAAGCTTTCTTT.

This clone was counted between two and nine times. The sample has other DNA sequences that encode this CDR3 too. This sequence joins TRBV7-2 and TRBJ2-5; D unclear. Trimming shortened V by 5 bases and J by 2 bases, and 0 bases separated the two germline ends. In germline, CDR1 is SGHTA, CDR2 FQGNSA. This CDR3 region has 10 residues. CDR3 residues: CASSQETQYF. CDR3 DNA sequence: TGTGCCAGCAGCCAAGAGACCCAGTACTTC.

The rearrangement uses TRBV29-1 and TRBJ1-2, with TRBD1 matching over 9 bases. CDR1 is SQVTM and CDR2 is ANQGSEA in the germline V gene. The CDR3 is made up of 13 amino acids. Trimming at V came to 4 bases and at J to 6 bases, leaving 6 bases not matched to a gene. Here the CDR3 DNA reads TGCAGCGTTGGTGGGACAGGGTTTCATGGCTACACCTTC. This gives the protein CSVGGTGFHGYTF.

The chain has TRBV7-9 and TRBJ2-7; D tentatively fits TRBD1 or TRBD2 (5 bases each). V gave up 2 bases and J gave up 2 bases, with 10 bases separating them. This CDR3 contains 14 residues. Germline-derived CDR1 and CDR2 are SEHNR and FQNEAQ (reference sequence). Here the CDR3 DNA reads TGTGCCAGCAGCTTAATGGGGGTTGCCTACGAGCAGTACTTC. The encoded protein is CASSLMGVAYEQYF.

The chain employs TRBV5-1 and TRBJ1-3; D gene uncertain. The CDR3 has 15 residues. Trimming left V 3 bases short and J 3 bases short, with 13 bases between. Germline values: CDR1 SGHRS, CDR2 YFSETQ. The CDR3: CASSSMPSLGNTIYF. The CDR3 DNA is TGCGCCAGCAGCTCGATGCCCTCTCTTGGAAACACCATATATTTT.

This chain connects TRBV6-5 to TRBJ1-5; D may be TRBD1 (5 bases). The germline V and J ends were trimmed by 6 bases and 1 base, with 13 bases remaining between them. Per germline, CDR1 MNHEY and CDR2 SVGAGI. The CDR3 length is 15 residues. Here the CDR3 reads CASSPLGTSNQPQHF. In nucleotides, the CDR3 is TGTGCCAGCAGCCCCCTCGGGACGAGCAATCAGCCCCAGCATTTT.

The gene calls are TRBV19 and TRBJ1-6; 10 bases are a match to TRBD1. Germline V gives CDR1 LNHDA, CDR2 SQIVND (reference sequence). With 5 bases clipped from V and 9 bases from J, the junction kept 7 bases outside the gene matches. CDR3 length equals 15 residues. The CDR3: CASSGGQGSTSPLHF. The CDR3 DNA is TGTGCCAGTAGTGGGGGACAGGGGAGTACTTCACCCCTCCACTTT.

The chain combines TRBV19 with TRBJ2-2; D is perhaps TRBD2 (5 bases). The germline V and J ends were trimmed by 5 bases and 1 base, with 8 bases remaining between them. The CDR3 extends over 14 amino acids. The germline V gene has CDR1 LNHDA and CDR2 SQIVND (reference sequence). This CDR3 is CASSASGNTGELFF. CDR3 DNA: TGTGCCAGTAGTGCAAGCGGGAACACCGGGGAGCTGTTTTTT.

V is TRBV28 and J is TRBJ1-5, with D perhaps matching TRBD1 (6 bases). The V end lost 7 bases, the J end lost 2 bases, and 12 bases lay between the germline ends. This CDR3 has 14 amino acids. Germline V lookup: CDR1 MDHEN, CDR2 SYDVKM. The CDR3 DNA follows: TGTGCCAGCAAGGAAAGACAGGGCAATCAGCCCCAGCATTTT. Translated, it gives CASKERQGNQPQHF. The full variable domain, rest sourced from reference TRBV28 and TRBJ1-5, is DVKVTQSSRYLVKRTGEKVFLECVQDMDHENMFWYRQDPGLGLRLIYFSYDVKMKEKGDIPEGYSVSREKKERFSLILESASTNQTSMYLCASKERQGNQPQHFGDGTRLSIL.

The chain carries TRBV4-2 and TRBJ2-1; D not certain. The CDR3 contains 12 residues. V was trimmed by 1 base and J by 9 bases, leaving 7 bases between them. Per germline, CDR1 LGHNA and CDR2 YNFKEQ. CDR3 sequence (DNA): TGTGCCAGCAGCCAAGCCAATGTTGAGCAGTTCTTC. Protein sequence: CASSQANVEQFF.

The CDR3 spells CASSLGLISGSGNEQFF. CDR3 DNA sequence: TGTGCCAGCAGCTTAGGGCTGATTAGCGGGAGTGGAAATGAGCAGTTCTTC. The chain couples TRBV7-2 to TRBJ2-1; 9 positions agree with TRBD2. Germline loops: CDR1 SGHTA, CDR2 FQGNSA. The CDR3 runs to 17 residues. Trimming at V came to 1 base and at J to 7 bases, leaving 11 bases not matched to a gene.

The V gene is TRBV2, the J gene TRBJ2-7, with 12 bases aligning to TRBD2. V dropped 4 bases and J dropped 3; count of bases not matched to a gene: 4. This CDR3 comprises 15 residues. CDR1 is SNHLY, CDR2 FYNNEI, per germline. CDR3 nucleotides: TGTGCCAGCAGTGTCGGGACTAGCGGGCACTACGAGCAGTACTTC. Residues: CASSVGTSGHYEQYF.